The 10 T cell receptor beta chains presented below share a single source sample, sequenced in a study of glioma-infiltrating T cells. Using RNA template, CDR3s of TCR alpha and beta were amplified with iRepertoire arm-PCR. Using its own MiXCR run on the multiplex PCR reads, TCRdb lists one record per CDR3 protein. The data hold fewer than 500,000 distinct CDR3 sequences, with about two fifths observed a single time. The sample was glioma tissue, nonneoplastic brain tissue, or PBMCs (not recorded which). The receptors derive from a human donor with low-grade glioma or glioblastoma, undergoing nonglioma brain surgery, or in good health (not recorded which).

V usage is TRBV27 and J usage is TRBJ2-1; D might be TRBD2 (5 bases). This CDR3 contains 15 residues. From germline, CDR1 is MNHEY and CDR2 SMNVEV (reference sequence). The V end lost 1 base, the J end lost 5 bases, and 12 bases lay between the germline ends. In DNA, the CDR3 is TGTGCCAGCAGTTTATTAACTAGTGGTGACAATGAGCAGTTCTTC. This gives the protein CASSLLTSGDNEQFF.

The V and J genes are TRBV29-1 and TRBJ2-3; perhaps TRBD2 as D (6 bases). Trimming shortened V by 6 bases and J by 7 bases, and 14 bases separated the two germline ends. In germline, CDR1 is SQVTM, CDR2 ANQGSEA. This CDR3 is 12 amino acids long. The CDR3 region has the DNA TGCAGCGTCCCCGCTACTAGCAATACGCAGTATTTT. Its protein product is CSVPATSNTQYF.

The J gene is TRBJ2-5, the V gene TRBV29-1; D perhaps matches TRBD2 (5 bases). Germline V gene sequence: CDR1 SQVTM, CDR2 ANQGSEA. CDR3 length: 16 amino acids. Trimming cost V 0 bases and J 1 base, with 15 bases left between them. The CDR3: CSVEDLMAGRQETQYF. The CDR3, as DNA: TGCAGCGTTGAAGATCTTATGGCGGGCCGCCAAGAGACCCAGTACTTC. Filled out from reference TRBV29-1 and TRBJ2-5, the complete variable domain reads SAVISQKPSRDICQRGTSLTIQCQVDSQVTMMFWYRQQPGQSLTLIATANQGSEATYESGFVIDKFPISRPNLTFSTLTVSNMSPEDSSIYLCSVEDLMAGRQETQYFGPGTRLLVL.

The chain joins TRBV4-2 to TRBJ1-2, with D maybe TRBD1 (5 bases). V lost 4 bases, J lost 1 base, and 19 bases lay in between. The CDR3 contains 17 residues. Looked up from germline, CDR1 is LGHNA and CDR2 is YNFKEQ. DNA for the CDR3: TGTGCCAGCAGCCCGGTTGGTGGTAGGGGAGTTAACTATGGCTACACCTTC. It encodes CASSPVGGRGVNYGYTF.

As for this clonotype: This may arise from a read error, as a much more abundant clone is one base away. J is TRBJ2-3 and V is TRBV28; D is perhaps TRBD1 (6 bases). The CDR3 loop spans 14 amino acids. Germline V gene data show CDR1 as MDHEN and CDR2 as SYDVKM. Trimming left V 3 bases short and J 6 bases short, with 13 bases between. The CDR3 sequence is CASSLAGELDTQYF. In nucleotides, the CDR3 is TGTGCCAGCAGTTTGGCAGGGGAGCTGGATACGCAGTATTTT.

A remark on this clonotype: An end of the junction does not agree with germline; a read error may underlie this. The V gene is TRBV6-2 or TRBV6-3, the J gene TRBJ1-5; D gene ambiguous. The length of the CDR3 is 12 residues. Germline V gene sequence: CDR1 MNHEY, CDR2 SVGEGT. CDR3: CASSGDDQPQRF. The CDR3 DNA reads as TGTGCCAGCAGTGGCGACGATCAGCCCCAGCGTTTT.

V and J are TRBV4-1 and TRBJ2-6, with D unresolved. This CDR3 contains 17 residues. V lost 0 bases and J 0 bases, leaving 9 bases between the germline ends. Germline V gene sequence: CDR1 MGHRA, CDR2 YSYEKL. CDR3 nucleotides: TGCGCCAGCAGCCAAGATGGCGTTAGCTCTGGGGCCAACGTCCTGACTTTC. This sequence encodes CASSQDGVSSGANVLTF.

The chain uses TRBV7-9 and TRBJ2-1; 10 nucleotides match TRBD2. CDR3 length equals 20 residues. V lost 5 bases to trimming and J lost 4 bases; unmatched junction nucleotides: 20. CDR1 and CDR2 from the germline V gene are SEHNR and FQNEAQ (reference sequence). The CDR3 nucleotides are TGTGCCAGCAGCCCCTGGACTAGCGGAAATCCCTATTCGACTTACAATGAGCAGTTCTTC. Its protein product is CASSPWTSGNPYSTYNEQFF.

This clonotype has a handful of counts. The chain links TRBV29-1 to TRBJ1-1, with D tentatively TRBD1 (5 bases). Germline-derived CDR1 and CDR2 are SQVTM and ANQGSEA. The CDR3 runs to 13 residues. V lost 1 base and J lost 1, with 7 bases in between. CDR3 residues: CSVEGGTNTEAFF. CDR3 nucleotide sequence: TGCAGCGTTGAAGGGGGCACGAACACTGAAGCTTTCTTT.

In this sample, this clonotype turned up many times. The chain uses TRBV25-1 and TRBJ2-1, with TRBD1 matching 8 bases. V trimming: 10 bases; J trimming: 1 base; junction bases outside the gene matches: 15. Germline lookup yields CDR1 MGHDK and CDR2 SYGVNS. The CDR3 runs 17 residues. CDR3 residues: CATLGEQGVGSYNEQFF. Written as DNA, the CDR3 is TGTGCCACCTTGGGAGAACAGGGGGTGGGTTCCTACAATGAGCAGTTCTTC.